Presented here are 8 T cell receptor beta chains from one specimen sequenced in a study of shared clonotypes between healthy human individuals. Some clones are missing from TCRdb's copy, which holds only in-frame ones; the method was immunoSEQ multiplex PCR. The data hold 400,000 to 600,000 clones, with 60% to 80% observed a single time. Input material: PBMCs. These receptors all stem from a middle-aged woman in good health. Some clones in this sample may be carry-over from other donors' samples.

This clone has only one observation. This sequence joins TRBV5-8 and TRBJ2-3, with D hard to call. CDR1 and CDR2 from the germline V gene are SGHTS and YDEGEE. Trimming took off 0 bases at V and 3 bases at J, with 8 bases between the two ends. There are 14 residues in the CDR3. CDR3 nucleotide sequence: TGTGCCAGCAGCTTGGATCCGGGTACAGATACGCAGTATTTT. This encodes CASSLDPGTDTQYF.

This clone showed up many times. The chain recombines TRBV10-3 with TRBJ2-7, with 7 positions matching TRBD1. The length of the CDR3 is 13 residues. Trimming cost V 2 bases and J 2 bases; bases outside gene matches: 0. Germline-derived CDR1 and CDR2 are ENHRY and SYGVKD. The CDR3 sequence is CAISETGAYEQYF. CDR3 coding DNA: TGTGCCATCAGTGAGACAGGGGCCTACGAGCAGTACTTC.

This chain links TRBV4-3 with TRBJ2-1; 11 bases map to TRBD2. V gave up 0 bases and J gave up 4 bases; unmatched junction bases: 5. This CDR3 is built from 17 residues. Germline CDR1 LGHNA, CDR2 YSLEER. The CDR3 spells CASSQDYTSGSYNEQFF. CDR3 nucleotide sequence: TGCGCCAGCAGCCAAGATTATACTAGCGGGAGTTACAATGAGCAGTTCTTC.

This clone has only a few counts. Within the sample, other DNA sequences also encode this same CDR3. This chain connects TRBV19 to TRBJ2-5, with TRBD1 matching over 8 bases. The CDR3 is made up of 14 amino acids. Germline V gene lookup returns CDR1 LNHDA and CDR2 SQIVND (reference sequence). The J segment lost 4 bases and the V segment lost 3 bases, leaving 4 bases of the junction unmatched. In DNA, the CDR3 is TGTGCCAGTAGTATCGGACAGGGAGGAGAGACCCAGTACTTC. Its translation is CASSIGQGGETQYF.

This clone came up once. The chain combines TRBV18 with TRBJ2-1; the D is unclear. The germline V gene has CDR1 KGHSH and CDR2 LQKENI. V was clipped by 6 bases and J by 7 bases, with 16 bases between them. This CDR3 has 14 residues. DNA for the CDR3: TGTGCCAGCTCCCCCCCCGCCGACAAGAATGAGCAGTTCTTC. Translating it yields CASSPPADKNEQFF.

The V and J genes are TRBV4-2 and TRBJ2-1; 10 bases are a match to TRBD2. V shed 0 bases and J 6 bases; nucleotides not matched to a gene: 5. Germline loops: CDR1 LGHNA, CDR2 YNFKEQ. This CDR3 spans 16 amino acids. CDR3 sequence reads: CASSQDQLAGPNEQFF. In DNA, the CDR3 is TGTGCCAGCAGCCAAGATCAACTAGCGGGGCCCAATGAGCAGTTCTTC.

The chain combines TRBV10-3 with TRBJ2-1; possibly TRBD1 for D (5 bases). This CDR3 region has 18 residues. Germline CDR1 and CDR2: ENHRY and SYGVKD. The germline V and J ends were trimmed by 9 bases and 8 bases, with 32 bases remaining between them. DNA for the CDR3: TGTGCCATACGATCAGTGCCACCTGGCAGGGTCCCTATGGATGAGCAGTTCTTC. Translating gives CAIRSVPPGRVPMDEQFF.

The V and J genes are TRBV28 and TRBJ1-2, with D unclear. The CDR3 has 13 residues. The V end was cut by 6 bases, the J end by 8 bases, with 16 bases between. The germline V gene encodes CDR1 MDHEN and CDR2 SYDVKM. The CDR3 here is CASRIMGFFGYTF. CDR3 sequence (DNA): TGTGCCAGCAGAATAATGGGGTTCTTCGGCTACACCTTC.